Following are 9 T cell receptor beta chains from one sample sequenced in a study of blood T cell repertoires in COVID-19. The protocol was immunoSEQ multiplex PCR, while the TCRdb copy is restricted to in-frame clones and leaves out a portion. The sample has approximately 250,000 clones, over 70% seen once; the top ten hold 3.1%. Sequenced sample: PBMCs or T cells enriched from blood (not recorded which). The receptors were sampled from a woman in her thirties or forties who had been exposed to COVID-19.

V gene TRBV21-1 combines with J gene TRBJ2-7; the table gives TRBD2 as D, unverified against the DNA. TRBV21-1 is marked as a pseudogene. The CDR3 is 14 amino acids. This CDR3 reads CASSDGTNDYEQYV. In nucleotides, the CDR3 is TGTGCCAGCAGCGATGGGACTAACGACTACGAGCAGTACGTC.

This clone was counted a single time. This chain joins TRBV12-3 or TRBV12-4 and TRBJ2-5; D gene uncertain. The CDR3 is 13 amino acids. V was cut by 9 bases and J by 5 bases, with 16 bases left in between. Here the CDR3 reads CASTYSAVETQYF. Written as DNA, the CDR3 is TGTGCCAGTACCTATTCCGCGGTGGAGACCCAGTACTTC.

The chain has TRBV28 and TRBJ1-3; no firm D call. Germline CDR1 reads MDHEN; CDR2 reads SYDVKM. The CDR3 length is 14 residues. V was pared by 6 bases and J by 0 bases, with 9 bases between. This CDR3 is CASSSPSSGNTIYF. CDR3 in DNA: TGTGCCAGCAGCTCCCCCAGCTCTGGAAACACCATATATTTT.

This chain joins TRBV27 and TRBJ1-2; D is possibly TRBD1 (5 bases). The germline CDR1 and CDR2 sequences are MNHEY and SMNVEV (reference sequence). V lost 0 bases to trimming and J lost 0 bases, with 14 bases between them. This CDR3 is built from 17 residues. This CDR3 reads CASSLSSGGVSNYGYTF. The CDR3 coding sequence is TGTGCCAGCAGTTTATCGTCGGGGGGAGTTTCTAACTATGGCTACACCTTC.

This chain links TRBV27 with TRBJ2-1; D call uncertain. V lost 2 bases, J lost 7 bases, and 6 bases lay in between. CDR1 is MNHEY, CDR2 SMNVEV, per germline (reference sequence). The CDR3 sequence is 12 residues long. The CDR3 region is CASSLARNEQFF. CDR3 bases: TGTGCCAGCAGTTTAGCCCGGAATGAGCAGTTCTTC.

V usage is TRBV11-2 and J usage is TRBJ2-1, with 7 bases identical to TRBD1. CDR1 SGHAT and CDR2 FQNNGV come from the germline V gene. The CDR3 runs 17 residues. J gave up 9 bases and V 5 bases, and 19 bases lay outside the gene matches. The DNA for the CDR3 is TGTGCCAGCAGCATGGGCCAGGGGACAGTGGTGGACGGTGAGCAGTTCTTC. It codes for CASSMGQGTVVDGEQFF.

The gene calls are TRBV6-4 and TRBJ2-1, with 8 bases aligning to TRBD1. Germline V CDR1 and CDR2: MRHNA, SNTAGT. After removal of 0 bases from V and 11 bases from J, the junction contained 6 bases not matched to a gene. This CDR3 has 14 residues. The chain's CDR3 is CASSDSYGQGQQFF. CDR3 DNA: TGTGCCAGCAGTGACTCGTACGGACAGGGCCAGCAGTTCTTC.

The chain joins TRBV6-2 or TRBV6-3 to TRBJ1-6, with D unclear. V lost 6 bases to trimming and J lost 8 bases, with 14 bases between them. The CDR3 has 14 amino acids. Germline-derived CDR1 and CDR2 are MNHEY and SVGEGT. The CDR3 loop is CASSPHRDHSPLHF. CDR3 bases: TGTGCCAGCAGCCCTCACCGGGATCATTCACCCCTCCACTTT.

This rearrangement joins TRBV6-6 to TRBJ2-7; 8 nucleotides match TRBD2. The CDR3 consists of 14 residues. In germline, CDR1 is MNHNY, CDR2 SVGAGI (reference sequence). V trimming: 7 bases; J trimming: 3 bases; junction bases outside the gene matches: 8. The CDR3 nucleotides are TGTGCCAGCACCGAAGCGGGAGCCGACTACGAGCAGTACGTC. Amino acid sequence: CASTEAGADYEQYV.